Shown below are 31 T cell receptor beta chains from a single sample sequenced in a study of cytomegalovirus exposure and HLA in healthy donors. Researchers ran the PCR with 60 Vbeta and 13 Jbeta primers. Clones were read by immunoSEQ multiplex PCR, and TCRdb kept only the in-frame ones, dropping some. The sample carries more than 250,000 clones, around nine tenths recorded once. Source material: PBMCs. These receptors were collected from a woman between 18 and 30 years old in good health and CMV-seronegative.

This chain links TRBV11-1 with TRBJ1-1; D possibly corresponds to TRBD1 (5 bases). The CDR3 is 15 residues long. Trimming stripped 3 bases from V and 1 base from J, with 12 bases between. The germline V gene has CDR1 SGHAT and CDR2 FQDESV (reference sequence). In DNA, the CDR3 is TGTGCCAGCAGCTTGGAGGCGGGGACGAACACTGAAGCTTTCTTT. Protein sequence: CASSLEAGTNTEAFF.

The gene calls are TRBV19 and TRBJ2-1; D remains ambiguous. The V end lost 2 bases, the J end lost 0 bases, and 8 bases lay between the germline ends. The CDR3 extends over 15 amino acids. Germline V lookup: CDR1 LNHDA, CDR2 SQIVND (reference sequence). CDR3: CASSIQSPSYNEQFF. For the CDR3, the DNA is TGTGCCAGTAGTATACAGTCCCCCTCCTACAATGAGCAGTTCTTC. The full variable domain, in which reference TRBV19 and TRBJ2-1 provide the parts outside the CDR3, is DGGITQSPKYLFRKEGQNVTLSCEQNLNHDAMYWYRQDPGQGLRLIYYSQIVNDFQKGDIAEGYSVSREKKESFPLTVTSAQKNPTAFYLCASSIQSPSYNEQFFGPGTRLTVL.

Points on this clone: The same CDR3 arises from other DNA sequences in this sample as well. Written as DNA, the CDR3 is TGTGCCAGCGGAACAGGGAACTACGAGCAGTACTTC. Translation gives CASGTGNYEQYF. The chain combines TRBV25-1 with TRBJ2-7, with D maybe TRBD1 (6 bases). V was trimmed by 8 bases and J by 3 bases, leaving 11 bases between them. Germline V gene sequence: CDR1 MGHDK, CDR2 SYGVNS. CDR3 length equals 12 residues.

CDR3 residues: CASSRGGRYGYTF. Written as DNA, the CDR3 is TGCGCCAGCAGCCGTGGAGGGAGGTATGGCTACACCTTC. The rearrangement joins TRBV4-1 to TRBJ1-2; D gene unclear. This CDR3 has 13 residues. With 4 bases removed from V and 5 bases from J, the gap between germline ends came to 11 bases. Germline values: CDR1 MGHRA, CDR2 YSYEKL.

V and J are TRBV19 and TRBJ2-7; 10 nucleotides agree with TRBD2. The CDR3 totals 15 residues. Germline V gives CDR1 LNHDA, CDR2 SQIVND (reference sequence). The ends lost 6 bases at V and 2 bases at J; junction bases unmatched: 7. CDR3 region: CASSLAGGTTYEQYF. Written as DNA, the CDR3 is TGTGCCAGTAGCTTAGCGGGGGGTACTACCTACGAGCAGTACTTC.

The gene calls are TRBV30 and TRBJ1-2, with D possibly being TRBD1 (5 bases). Trimming shortened V by 1 base and J by 7 bases, and 10 bases separated the two germline ends. The germline V gene encodes CDR1 GTSNPN and CDR2 SVGIG (reference sequence). This CDR3 is built from 12 residues. For the CDR3, the DNA is TGTGCCTGGAGTGACGCAGGGTCTGGCTACACCTTC. This gives the protein CAWSDAGSGYTF.

CDR3 sequence reads: CASSLQGYGYTF. DNA of the CDR3: TGTGCCAGCAGCTTACAGGGGTATGGCTACACCTTC. This rearrangement joins TRBV7-2 to TRBJ1-2, with a weak D call TRBD1 (6 bases). The length of the CDR3 is 12 residues. V was shortened by 2 bases and J by 5 bases, with 6 bases between the two germline ends. Germline V lookup: CDR1 SGHTA, CDR2 FQGNSA.

The CDR3: CASSPRQGLNKGYTF. CDR3 nucleotide sequence: TGTGCCAGCAGCCCCCGACAGGGTTTGAATAAAGGCTACACCTTC. This sequence joins TRBV7-6 and TRBJ1-2; 7 nucleotides match TRBD1. The CDR3 covers 15 residues. J lost 8 bases, V lost 5 bases, and 14 bases had no gene match. CDR1 is SGHVS, CDR2 FNYEAQ, per germline.

The gene calls are TRBV5-6 and TRBJ2-2, with 12 positions matching TRBD1. The germline gives CDR1 SGHDT, CDR2 YYEEEE. The CDR3 has 16 residues. V shed 3 bases and J 2 bases; nucleotides not matched to a gene: 2. As DNA, the CDR3 is TGTGCCAGCAGCTCCGGGACAGGGGGCAACACCGGGGAGCTGTTTTTT. Amino acids: CASSSGTGGNTGELFF.

V and J are TRBV6-5 and TRBJ2-3; D is perhaps TRBD2 (5 bases). CDR3 length equals 16 residues. V shed 4 bases and J shed 6 bases, with 20 bases lying between them. Germline CDR1 is MNHEY and CDR2 is SVGAGI. The CDR3 region is CASSSPTERGSDTQYF. Written as DNA, the CDR3 is TGTGCCAGCAGTTCCCCGACGGAGAGAGGGAGTGATACGCAGTATTTT.

A few counts support this clone. The chain employs TRBV5-5 and TRBJ1-1; 7 nucleotides line up with TRBD1. Germline V gives CDR1 SGHKS, CDR2 YYEKEE (reference sequence). Losses at the gene ends were 8 bases for V and 3 bases for J; bases not matched to a gene: 1. The CDR3 covers 11 residues. In DNA, the CDR3 is TGTGCCAGTACAGGGGACACTGAAGCTTTCTTT. Its translation: CASTGDTEAFF.

The chain uses TRBV6-5 and TRBJ1-2; weak D call: TRBD1 (6 bases). CDR1 and CDR2 (germline): MNHEY, SVGAGI. This CDR3 has 14 residues. The ends were cut back, 5 bases at V and 4 bases at J, with 14 bases in the middle. In DNA form, the CDR3 reads TGTGCCAGCAGTACCTGGACAGCGCCCTATGGCTACACCTTC. Translating it yields CASSTWTAPYGYTF.

The genes are TRBV5-6 and TRBJ1-2; no clear D gene. V was cut by 3 bases and J by 8 bases, with 14 bases left in between. The CDR3 runs 13 residues. The germline CDR1 and CDR2 sequences are SGHDT and YYEEEE. CDR3 bases: TGTGCCAGCAGCTCCCTCGCGGGTGTAGGCTACACCTTC. Protein sequence: CASSSLAGVGYTF.

The V call is TRBV2, the J call TRBJ2-5; 12 nucleotides align to TRBD2. There are 17 residues in the CDR3. The germline gives CDR1 SNHLY, CDR2 FYNNEI. The junction had 8 bases not matched to a gene; V was cut back by 1 base and J by 5 bases. The CDR3 here is CASSEGLAGGPYETQYF. DNA for the CDR3: TGTGCCAGCAGTGAAGGCCTAGCGGGGGGGCCATATGAGACCCAGTACTTC.

This clone was seen a few times. The chain carries TRBV5-1 and TRBJ2-2; TRBD2 matches 9 bases. The CDR3 runs to 17 residues. V was pared by 4 bases and J by 4 bases, with 11 bases of the junction left unmatched. Germline V gene sequence: CDR1 SGHRS, CDR2 YFSETQ. CDR3 residues: CASSDPRTSEGTGELFF. The DNA of the CDR3 is TGCGCCAGCAGCGATCCTCGGACTAGCGAGGGCACCGGGGAGCTGTTTTTT.

The chain links TRBV6-5 to TRBJ1-2; possible D gene TRBD1, 5 bases. The CDR3 contains 15 residues. Germline lookup yields CDR1 MNHEY and CDR2 SVGAGI. Between the trimmed V and J ends, which lost 9 bases and 3 bases, there was a span of 20 bases. The CDR3 nucleotides read TGTGCCAGGGGCAGGGAAGTCGGGTGGTACTATGGCTACACCTTC. It is translated as CARGREVGWYYGYTF.

This clone has a single count. The V call is TRBV18, the J call TRBJ2-7; a weak D match, TRBD1 (5 bases). CDR1 KGHSH and CDR2 LQKENI come from the germline V gene. This CDR3 region has 15 residues. V lost 2 bases and J 3 bases, leaving 14 bases between the germline ends. As DNA, the CDR3 is TGTGCCAGCTCACCAACGACAGACCCGTACTACGAGCAGTACTTC. This codes for CASSPTTDPYYEQYF.

The chain uses TRBV2 and TRBJ2-2; 8 nucleotides align to TRBD2. The ends lost 5 bases at V and 4 bases at J; junction bases unmatched: 6. The germline gives CDR1 SNHLY, CDR2 FYNNEI. The CDR3 runs 15 residues. The CDR3 DNA reads as TGTGCCAGCAGTCCCCAGCGGGGGCGCACCGGGGAGCTGTTTTTT. It yields the protein CASSPQRGRTGELFF.

This chain joins TRBV27 and TRBJ2-5; D possibly corresponds to TRBD1 (5 bases). Matching the DNA end better, TRBJ2-7 makes the J call doubtful. Looked up from germline, CDR1 is MNHEY and CDR2 is SMNVEV (reference sequence). The CDR3 covers 13 residues. Written as DNA, the CDR3 is TGTGCCAGCAGCATAGGGGTTTACTACGAGCAGTACTTC. Protein product: CASSIGVYYEQYF.

The genes are TRBV7-9 and TRBJ1-1; 9 bases are shared with TRBD1. V dropped 5 bases and J dropped 1; count of bases not matched to a gene: 5. The CDR3 length is 15 residues. The germline CDR1 and CDR2 sequences are SEHNR and FQNEAQ (reference sequence). CDR3 DNA: TGTGCCAGCAGCCCCCGGACAGGGGAGAACACTGAAGCTTTCTTT. Protein sequence: CASSPRTGENTEAFF. Complete variable domain (other parts from reference TRBV7-9 and TRBJ1-1): DTGVSQNPRHKITKRGQNVTFRCDPISEHNRLYWYRQTLGQGPEFLTYFQNEAQLEKSRLLSDRFSAERPKGSFSTLEIQRTEQGDSAMYLCASSPRTGENTEAFFGQGTRLTVV.

This clone was observed a handful of times. V gene TRBV6-5 combines with J gene TRBJ1-2; D is possibly TRBD1 (6 bases). Deletions cut 4 bases from V and 0 bases from J, with 12 bases between. Germline V gene lookup returns CDR1 MNHEY and CDR2 SVGAGI. This CDR3 is built from 15 residues. This CDR3 is CASSSRDITNYGYTF. The CDR3 coding sequence is TGTGCCAGCAGTTCCCGGGACATAACTAACTATGGCTACACCTTC.

The chain carries TRBV4-2 and TRBJ1-2, with 7 positions matching TRBD1. V trimming: 0 bases; J trimming: 2 bases; junction bases outside the gene matches: 3. From germline, CDR1 is LGHNA and CDR2 YNFKEQ. CDR3 length: 15 residues. CDR3 DNA: TGTGCCAGCAGCCAAGACAGGGGACAGAACTATGGCTACACCTTC. It codes for CASSQDRGQNYGYTF.

The chain links TRBV7-2 to TRBJ2-7, with 7 bases aligning to TRBD2. The CDR3 extends over 16 amino acids. The trim removed 5 bases at V and 7 bases at J, leaving 17 bases unmatched. The germline V gene has CDR1 SGHTA and CDR2 FQGNSA. The CDR3 nucleotides are TGTGCCAGCAGCCGTTGGGGGGGAAGTGGGGCTAGTGAGCAGTACTTC. Protein product: CASSRWGGSGASEQYF.

The rearrangement links TRBV4-2 to TRBJ2-5; 9 nucleotides align to TRBD2. The germline CDR1 and CDR2 sequences are LGHNA and YNFKEQ. V dropped 1 base and J dropped 1; count of bases not matched to a gene: 13. This CDR3 contains 19 residues. The CDR3 bases are TGTGCCAGCAGCCAAGCTGGGCGGGGGGGGACGGGTATCCAAGAGACCCAGTACTTC. Translated, it gives CASSQAGRGGTGIQETQYF.

The V and J genes are TRBV12-5 and TRBJ2-5; maybe TRBD1 (7 bases). The CDR3 is made up of 17 amino acids. Germline V gives CDR1 LGHNT, CDR2 FRNRAP. V lost 3 bases, J lost 5 bases, and 22 bases lay in between. DNA of the CDR3: TGTGCTAGTGGTTTTGGGCCCCTAGGCAGGGGGGTTGAGACCCAGTACTTC. Translation gives CASGFGPLGRGVETQYF.

This clone appeared a few times. This CDR3 is also generated by other DNA sequences in the sample. V usage is TRBV6-1 and J usage is TRBJ1-6; D possibly corresponds to TRBD1 (6 bases). The CDR3 totals 14 residues. V lost 6 bases and J 4 bases, leaving 10 bases between the germline ends. CDR1 and CDR2 (germline): MNHNS, SASEGT. CDR3: CASSRDKYNSPLHF. CDR3 coding DNA: TGTGCCAGCAGCCGGGACAAGTATAATTCACCCCTCCACTTT.

A note on this clone: The same CDR3 is also encoded by other DNA sequences in this sample. The chain is built from TRBV9 and TRBJ2-7, with D tentatively TRBD2 (6 bases). The germline V gene encodes CDR1 SGDLS and CDR2 YYNGEE. The CDR3 extends over 14 amino acids. Trimming removed 0 bases from V and 0 bases from J, with 7 bases in between. The CDR3: CASSVGGDSYEQYF. CDR3 nucleotide sequence: TGTGCCAGCAGCGTAGGGGGGGACTCCTACGAGCAGTACTTC.

V and J are TRBV2 and TRBJ2-1; a possible D gene is TRBD1 (5 bases). The CDR3 is 11 amino acids. From germline, CDR1 is SNHLY and CDR2 FYNNEI. V lost 8 bases and J 8 bases, leaving 10 bases between the germline ends. The CDR3 region is CASPVGDEQFF. The CDR3 DNA follows: TGTGCCAGCCCCGTAGGGGATGAGCAGTTCTTC.

The chain carries TRBV10-1 and TRBJ2-3, with TRBD2 identical over 15 bases. V shed 4 bases, J shed 4 bases, and the junction held 6 bases outside the gene matches. The CDR3 has 17 amino acids. Germline V gene lookup returns CDR1 WNHNN and CDR2 SYGVQD (reference sequence). The CDR3 here is CASSGGTSGGKADTQYF. The CDR3 DNA reads as TGCGCCAGCAGTGGTGGGACTAGCGGGGGGAAGGCAGATACGCAGTATTTT.

Written as DNA, the CDR3 is TGTGCCAGCTCACGGAATCCGGGTCTCTCTCCCTACGAGCAGTACTTC. Translating it yields CASSRNPGLSPYEQYF. The chain carries TRBV18 and TRBJ2-7; D call uncertain. The germline CDR1 and CDR2 sequences are KGHSH and LQKENI. The length of the CDR3 is 16 residues. Trimming removed 4 bases at V and 2 bases at J, with 18 bases between.

The rearrangement links TRBV10-2 to TRBJ1-1, with 8 nucleotides matching TRBD1. This CDR3 spans 13 amino acids. Trimming took 4 bases from V and 8 from J; bases not matched to a gene: 6. Germline V lookup: CDR1 WSHSY, CDR2 SAAADI. CDR3 DNA sequence: TGCGCCAGCAGTGGATACAGGGGGACAGAAGCTTTCTTT. Protein product: CASSGYRGTEAFF.